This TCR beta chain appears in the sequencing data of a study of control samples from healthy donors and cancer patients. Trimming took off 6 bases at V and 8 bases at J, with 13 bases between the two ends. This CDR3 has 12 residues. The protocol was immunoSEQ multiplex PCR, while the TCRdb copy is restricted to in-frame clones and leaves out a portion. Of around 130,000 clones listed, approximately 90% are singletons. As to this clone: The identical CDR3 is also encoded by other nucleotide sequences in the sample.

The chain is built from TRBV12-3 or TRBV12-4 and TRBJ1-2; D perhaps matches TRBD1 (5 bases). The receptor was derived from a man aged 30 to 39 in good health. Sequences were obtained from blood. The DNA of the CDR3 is TGTGCCAGCAGCTTATCTGGGGGAGGCTACACCTTC. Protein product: CASSLSGGGYTF.